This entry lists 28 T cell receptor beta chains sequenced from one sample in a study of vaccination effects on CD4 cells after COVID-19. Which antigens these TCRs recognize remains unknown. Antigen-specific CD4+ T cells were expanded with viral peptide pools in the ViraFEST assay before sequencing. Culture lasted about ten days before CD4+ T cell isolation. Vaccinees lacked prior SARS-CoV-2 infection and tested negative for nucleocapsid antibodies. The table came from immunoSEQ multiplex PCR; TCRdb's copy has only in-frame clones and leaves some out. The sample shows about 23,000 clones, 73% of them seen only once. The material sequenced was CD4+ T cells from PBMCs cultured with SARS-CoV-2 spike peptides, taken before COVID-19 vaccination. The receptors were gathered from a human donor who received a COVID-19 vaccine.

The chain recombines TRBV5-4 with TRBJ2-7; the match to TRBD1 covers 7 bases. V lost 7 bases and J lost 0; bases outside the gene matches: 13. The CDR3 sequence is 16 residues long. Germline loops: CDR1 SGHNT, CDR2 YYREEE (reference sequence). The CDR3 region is CASQIQQGPSSYEQYF. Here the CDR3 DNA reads TGTGCCAGCCAAATCCAACAGGGGCCGAGCTCCTACGAGCAGTACTTC.

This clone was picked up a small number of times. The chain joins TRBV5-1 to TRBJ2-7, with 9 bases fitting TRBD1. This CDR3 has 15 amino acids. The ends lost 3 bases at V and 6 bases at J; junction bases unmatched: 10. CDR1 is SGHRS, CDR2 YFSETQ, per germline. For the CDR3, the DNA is TGCGCCAGCAGCTCCTCCGGGACAGGGATCACCGAGCAGTACTTC. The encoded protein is CASSSSGTGITEQYF.

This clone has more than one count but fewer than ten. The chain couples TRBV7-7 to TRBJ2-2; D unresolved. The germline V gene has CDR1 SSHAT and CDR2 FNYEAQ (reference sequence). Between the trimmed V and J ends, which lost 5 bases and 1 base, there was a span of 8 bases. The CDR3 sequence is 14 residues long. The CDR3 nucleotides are TGTGCCAGCAGCCTAGAGGTGAACACCGGGGAGCTGTTTTTT. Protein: CASSLEVNTGELFF.

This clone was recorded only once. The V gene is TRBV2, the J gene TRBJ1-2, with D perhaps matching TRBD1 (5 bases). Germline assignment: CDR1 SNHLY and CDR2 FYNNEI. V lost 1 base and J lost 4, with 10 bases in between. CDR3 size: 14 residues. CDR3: CASSEDGAVYGYTF. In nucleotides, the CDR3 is TGTGCCAGCAGTGAAGATGGGGCAGTCTATGGCTACACCTTC.

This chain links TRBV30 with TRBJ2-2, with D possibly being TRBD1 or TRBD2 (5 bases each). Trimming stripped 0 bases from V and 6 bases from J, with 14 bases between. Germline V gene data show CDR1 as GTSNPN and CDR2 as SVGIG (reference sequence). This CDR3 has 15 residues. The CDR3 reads CAWSVGTYVAGELFF. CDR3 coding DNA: TGTGCCTGGAGTGTCGGGACCTACGTCGCCGGGGAGCTGTTTTTT.

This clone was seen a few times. The CDR3 region has the DNA TGTGCCAGCAGCTTAGCCCAGGGGGCGTTTGGAAACACCATATATTTT. Translating gives CASSLAQGAFGNTIYF. The chain couples TRBV7-9 to TRBJ1-3, with 8 bases matching TRBD1. V lost 0 bases to trimming and J lost 3 bases; unmatched junction nucleotides: 4. The CDR3 is made up of 16 amino acids. Germline CDR1 reads SEHNR; CDR2 reads FQNEAQ (reference sequence). The full variable domain, its missing parts supplied by reference TRBV7-9 and TRBJ1-3, is DTGVSQNPRHKITKRGQNVTFRCDPISEHNRLYWYRQTLGQGPEFLTYFQNEAQLEKSRLLSDRFSAERPKGSFSTLEIQRTEQGDSAMYLCASSLAQGAFGNTIYFGEGSWLTVV.

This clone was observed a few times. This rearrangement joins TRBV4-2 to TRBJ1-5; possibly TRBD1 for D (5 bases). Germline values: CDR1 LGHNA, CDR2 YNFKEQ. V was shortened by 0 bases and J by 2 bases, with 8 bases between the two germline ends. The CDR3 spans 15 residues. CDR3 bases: TGTGCCAGCAGCCAAGATACGGGGGGCAATCAGCCCCAGCATTTT. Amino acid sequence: CASSQDTGGNQPQHF.

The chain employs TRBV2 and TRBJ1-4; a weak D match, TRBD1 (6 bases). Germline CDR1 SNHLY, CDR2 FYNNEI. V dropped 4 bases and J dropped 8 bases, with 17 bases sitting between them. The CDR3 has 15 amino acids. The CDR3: CASSGGGLSTEKLFF. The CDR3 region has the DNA TGTGCCAGCAGTGGAGGGGGGCTCAGTACGGAAAAACTGTTTTTT.

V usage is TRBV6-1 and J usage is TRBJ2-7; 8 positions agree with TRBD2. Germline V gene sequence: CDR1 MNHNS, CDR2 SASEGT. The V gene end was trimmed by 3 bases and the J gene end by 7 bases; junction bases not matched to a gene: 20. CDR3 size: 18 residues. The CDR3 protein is CASSDGSPGWGLVGEQYF. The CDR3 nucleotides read TGTGCCAGCAGTGATGGTTCCCCAGGGTGGGGACTAGTGGGGGAGCAGTACTTC.

The CDR3 bases are TGTGCCAGCTCGACAAACGGGGCGGGGGACCAGCCCCAGCATTTT. Translated: CASSTNGAGDQPQHF. The V and J genes are TRBV18 and TRBJ1-5; TRBD1 might be the D (5 bases). The length of the CDR3 is 15 residues. V lost 6 bases, J lost 7 bases, and 19 bases lay in between. Germline lookup yields CDR1 KGHSH and CDR2 LQKENI. Variable domain in full (rest from reference TRBV18 and TRBJ1-5): NAGVMQNPRHLVRRRGQEARLRCSPMKGHSHVYWYRQLPEEGLKFMVYLQKENIIDESGMPKERFSAEFPKEGPSILRIQQVVRGDSAAYFCASSTNGAGDQPQHFGDGTRLSIL.

The DNA of the CDR3 is TGTGCCAGCAGTGACATCGGGACAGTAAACACCGGGGAGCTGTTTTTT. Its translation: CASSDIGTVNTGELFF. This chain connects TRBV6-4 to TRBJ2-2, with 7 bases aligning to TRBD1. From germline, CDR1 is MRHNA and CDR2 SNTAGT. V gave up 2 bases and J gave up 2 bases; unmatched junction bases: 5. The CDR3 sequence is 16 residues long.

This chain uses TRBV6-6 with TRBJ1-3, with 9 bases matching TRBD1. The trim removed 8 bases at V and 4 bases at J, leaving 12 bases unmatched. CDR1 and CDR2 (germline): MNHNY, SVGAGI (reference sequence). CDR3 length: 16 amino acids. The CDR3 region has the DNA TGTGCCAGCGCCCGGACCGGACAGGGGATGGGAAACACCATATATTTT. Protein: CASARTGQGMGNTIYF.

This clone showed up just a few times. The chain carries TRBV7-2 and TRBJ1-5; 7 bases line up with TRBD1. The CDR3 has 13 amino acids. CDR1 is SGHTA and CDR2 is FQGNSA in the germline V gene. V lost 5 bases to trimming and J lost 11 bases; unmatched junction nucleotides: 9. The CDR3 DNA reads TGTGCCAGCAGCCTGGGACAGCTCCGGACCCAGCATTTT. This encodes CASSLGQLRTQHF.

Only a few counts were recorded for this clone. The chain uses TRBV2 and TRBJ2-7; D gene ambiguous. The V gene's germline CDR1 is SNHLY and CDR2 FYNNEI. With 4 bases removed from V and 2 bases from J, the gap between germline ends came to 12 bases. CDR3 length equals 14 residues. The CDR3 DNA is TGTGCCAGCAGTGCGCCCATTACAACCTACGAGCAGTACTTC. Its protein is CASSAPITTYEQYF.

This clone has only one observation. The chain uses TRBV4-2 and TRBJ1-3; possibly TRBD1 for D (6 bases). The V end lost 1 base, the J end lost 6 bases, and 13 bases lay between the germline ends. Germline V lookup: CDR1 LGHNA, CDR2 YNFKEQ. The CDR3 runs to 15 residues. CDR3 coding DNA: TGTGCCAGCAGCCAAGGGGGGACACTACCAAACACCATATATTTT. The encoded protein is CASSQGGTLPNTIYF.

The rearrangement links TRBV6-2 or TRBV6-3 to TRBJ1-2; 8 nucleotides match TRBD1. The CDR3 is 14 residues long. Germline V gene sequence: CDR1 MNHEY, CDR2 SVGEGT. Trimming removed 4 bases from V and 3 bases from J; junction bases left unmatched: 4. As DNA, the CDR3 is TGTGCCAGCAGTTTCGCACAGGGGGACTATGGCTACACCTTC. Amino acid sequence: CASSFAQGDYGYTF.

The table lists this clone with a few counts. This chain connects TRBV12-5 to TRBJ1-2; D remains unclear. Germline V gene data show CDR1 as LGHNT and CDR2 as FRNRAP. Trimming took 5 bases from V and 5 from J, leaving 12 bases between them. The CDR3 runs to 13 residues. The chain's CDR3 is CASGQIGRYGYTF. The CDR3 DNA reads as TGTGCTAGTGGTCAGATTGGACGTTATGGCTACACCTTC.

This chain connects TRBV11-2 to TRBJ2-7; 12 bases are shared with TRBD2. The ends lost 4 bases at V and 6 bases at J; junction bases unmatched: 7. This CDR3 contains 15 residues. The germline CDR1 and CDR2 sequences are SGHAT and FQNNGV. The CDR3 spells CASSSSSGGGGEQYF. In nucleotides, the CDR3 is TGTGCCAGCAGCTCATCTAGCGGGGGGGGCGGCGAGCAGTACTTC.

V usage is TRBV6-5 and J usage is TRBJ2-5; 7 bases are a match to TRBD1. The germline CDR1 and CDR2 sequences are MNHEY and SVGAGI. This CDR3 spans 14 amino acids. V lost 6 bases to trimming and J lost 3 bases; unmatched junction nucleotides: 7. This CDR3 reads CASSEGASEETQYF. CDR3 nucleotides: TGTGCCAGCAGCGAGGGGGCAAGTGAAGAGACCCAGTACTTC.

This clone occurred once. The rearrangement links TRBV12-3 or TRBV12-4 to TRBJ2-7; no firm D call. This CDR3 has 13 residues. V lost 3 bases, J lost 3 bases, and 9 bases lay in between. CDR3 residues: CASSLSQNYEQYF. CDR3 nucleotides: TGTGCCAGCAGTTTGAGTCAGAACTACGAGCAGTACTTC.

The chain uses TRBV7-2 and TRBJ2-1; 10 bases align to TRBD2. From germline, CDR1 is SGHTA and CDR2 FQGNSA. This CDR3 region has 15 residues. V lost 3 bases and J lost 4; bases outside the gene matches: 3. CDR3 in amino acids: CASSFKAGGYNEQFF. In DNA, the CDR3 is TGTGCCAGCAGCTTCAAAGCGGGAGGGTACAATGAGCAGTTCTTC.

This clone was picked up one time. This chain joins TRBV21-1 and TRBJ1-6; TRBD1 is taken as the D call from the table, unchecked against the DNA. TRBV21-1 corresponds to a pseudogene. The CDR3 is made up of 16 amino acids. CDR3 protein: CASTKTGGQVNSPLHF. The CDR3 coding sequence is TGTGCCAGCACCAAGACAGGGGGCCAGGTGAATTCACCCCTCCACTTT.

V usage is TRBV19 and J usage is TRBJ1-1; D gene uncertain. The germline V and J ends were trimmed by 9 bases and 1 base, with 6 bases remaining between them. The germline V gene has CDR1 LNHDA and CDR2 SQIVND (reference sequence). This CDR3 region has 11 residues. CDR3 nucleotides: TGTGCCAGCCGGGGGAACACTGAAGCTTTCTTT. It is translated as CASRGNTEAFF. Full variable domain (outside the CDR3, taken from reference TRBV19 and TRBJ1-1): DGGITQSPKYLFRKEGQNVTLSCEQNLNHDAMYWYRQDPGQGLRLIYYSQIVNDFQKGDIAEGYSVSREKKESFPLTVTSAQKNPTAFYLCASRGNTEAFFGQGTRLTVV.

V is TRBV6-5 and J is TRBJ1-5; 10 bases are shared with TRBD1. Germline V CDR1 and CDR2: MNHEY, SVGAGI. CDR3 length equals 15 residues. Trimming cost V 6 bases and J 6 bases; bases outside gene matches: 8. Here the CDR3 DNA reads TGTGCCAGCAGCCGGGGGACAGGGGTTGGTCAGCCCCAGCATTTT. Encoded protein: CASSRGTGVGQPQHF.

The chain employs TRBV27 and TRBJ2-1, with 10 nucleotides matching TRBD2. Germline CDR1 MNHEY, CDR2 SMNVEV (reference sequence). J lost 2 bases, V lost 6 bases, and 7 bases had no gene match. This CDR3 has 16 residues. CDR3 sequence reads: CASRQISGGAYNEQFF. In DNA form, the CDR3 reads TGTGCCAGCAGGCAAATCAGCGGGGGGGCCTACAATGAGCAGTTCTTC.

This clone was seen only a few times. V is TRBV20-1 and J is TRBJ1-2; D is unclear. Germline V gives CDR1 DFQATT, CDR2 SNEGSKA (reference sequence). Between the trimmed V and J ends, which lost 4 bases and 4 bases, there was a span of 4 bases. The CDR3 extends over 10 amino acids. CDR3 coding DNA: TGCAGTGCTATAAGCTATGGCTACACCTTC. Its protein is CSAISYGYTF.

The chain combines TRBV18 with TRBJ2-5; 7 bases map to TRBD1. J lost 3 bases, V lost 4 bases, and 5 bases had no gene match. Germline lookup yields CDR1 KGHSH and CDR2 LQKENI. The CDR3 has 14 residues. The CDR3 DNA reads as TGTGCCAGCTCACGGGGACAGTTTAAAGAGACCCAGTACTTC. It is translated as CASSRGQFKETQYF.

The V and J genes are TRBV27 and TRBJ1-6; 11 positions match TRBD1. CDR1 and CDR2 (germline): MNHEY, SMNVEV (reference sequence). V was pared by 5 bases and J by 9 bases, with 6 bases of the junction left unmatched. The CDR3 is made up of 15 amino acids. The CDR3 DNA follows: TGTGCCAGCAGTAGTTGGACAGGGGGCTCTTCACCCCTCCACTTT. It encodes CASSSWTGGSSPLHF.